This T cell receptor beta chain was identified in a study of T cells in women clearing cervical HPV infection. Study-level background: HLA type could not be excluded as a confounder.

Germline assignment: CDR1 SGHRS and CDR2 YFSETQ. The CDR3 covers 14 residues. The V and J ends lost 4 bases and 0 bases respectively, with 10 bases between them. immunoSEQ multiplex PCR used an average of roughly 1,100 ng genomic DNA. This table comes from immunoSEQ multiplex PCR, and its TCRdb copy is limited to in-frame clones, with some not included. Its clone listing holds roughly 40,000 clones. Study-wide results and caveats: Timing of associations relative to infection is unclear; T-cell subsets were not isolated.

In the case of this clone: Its antigen is as yet unknown. With the read ending 3 residues before the CDR3 end, the germline J gene is used to fill in that end.

The sample was blood buffy coat. The sequence was obtained from a woman aged 18 to 75 with a cervical HPV16 infection that either progressed to CIN3+ or cleared (not recorded which). The chain combines TRBV5-1 with TRBJ1-1; the D gene is possibly TRBD1 (6 bases). The CDR3 reads CASSPDRLNTEAFF. Incomplete CDR3 DNA: TGCGCCAGCAGCCCTGACAGGTTGAACACTGAA.